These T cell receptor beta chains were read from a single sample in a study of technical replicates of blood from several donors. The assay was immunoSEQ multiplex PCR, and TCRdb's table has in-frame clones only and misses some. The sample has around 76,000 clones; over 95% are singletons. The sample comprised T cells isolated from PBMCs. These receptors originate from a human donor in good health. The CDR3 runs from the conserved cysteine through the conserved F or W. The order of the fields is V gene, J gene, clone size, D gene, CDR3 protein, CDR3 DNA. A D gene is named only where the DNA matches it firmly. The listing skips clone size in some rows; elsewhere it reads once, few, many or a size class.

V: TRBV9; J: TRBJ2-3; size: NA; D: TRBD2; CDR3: CASSAGLASVSTDTQYF; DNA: TGTGCCAGCAGCGCGGGACTAGCCTCAGTTAGCACAGATACGCAGTATTTT
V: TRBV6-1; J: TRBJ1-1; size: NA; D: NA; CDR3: CASYLVGHTEAFF; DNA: TGTGCCAGCTATCTGGTTGGGCACACTGAAGCTTTCTTT
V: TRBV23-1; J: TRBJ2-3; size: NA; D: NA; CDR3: CASSQSGDFTDTQYF; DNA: TGCGCCAGCAGTCAATCCGGGGACTTTACAGATACGCAGTATTTT
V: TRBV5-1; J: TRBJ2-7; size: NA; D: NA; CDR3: CASSLGSREQYF; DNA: TGCGCCAGCAGCTTGGGGAGCCGCGAGCAGTACTTC
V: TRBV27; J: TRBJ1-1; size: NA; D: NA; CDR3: CASSNLNTGGMNTEAFF; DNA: TGTGCCAGCAGTAACCTAAACACAGGTGGAATGAACACTGAAGCTTTCTTT
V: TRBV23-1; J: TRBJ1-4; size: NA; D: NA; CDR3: CASSQQNEKLFF; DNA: TGCGCCAGCAGTCAACAGAATGAAAAACTGTTTTTT
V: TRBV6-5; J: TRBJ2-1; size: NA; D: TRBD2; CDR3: CASSYREGYNEQFF; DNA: TGTGCCAGCAGTTACAGGGAGGGCTACAATGAGCAGTTCTTC
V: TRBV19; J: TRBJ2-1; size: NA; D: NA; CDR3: CASSIVGLEQFF; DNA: TGTGCCAGTAGTATAGTGGGGCTTGAGCAGTTCTTC
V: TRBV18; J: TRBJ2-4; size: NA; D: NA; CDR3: CASSPPKGGNENIQYF; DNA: TGTGCCAGCTCACCACCGAAAGGCGGGAACGAAAACATTCAGTACTTC
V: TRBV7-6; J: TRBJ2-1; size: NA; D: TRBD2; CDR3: CASSLPGLAVTNEQFF; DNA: TGTGCCAGCAGCCTTCCTGGACTAGCGGTAACCAATGAGCAGTTCTTC
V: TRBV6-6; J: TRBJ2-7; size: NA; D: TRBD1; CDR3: CASSATGSNEQYF; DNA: TGTGCCAGCAGTGCGACAGGGTCTAACGAGCAGTACTTC
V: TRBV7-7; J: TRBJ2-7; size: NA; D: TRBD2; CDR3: CASSASGLAYEQYF; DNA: TGTGCCAGCAGCGCCTCCGGACTAGCGTACGAGCAGTACTTC
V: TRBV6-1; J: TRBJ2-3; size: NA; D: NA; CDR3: CASSEGRVQGKQYF; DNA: TGTGCCAGCAGTGAAGGCAGGGTACAGGGTAAGCAGTATTTT
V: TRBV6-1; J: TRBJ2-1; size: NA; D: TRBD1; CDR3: CASSGLWTGSSYNEQFF; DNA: TGTGCCAGCAGTGGTCTCTGGACAGGGAGCTCCTACAATGAGCAGTTCTTC
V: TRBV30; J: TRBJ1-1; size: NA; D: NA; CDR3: CAWSVRRVNTEAFF; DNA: TGTGCCTGGAGTGTACGGCGGGTGAACACTGAAGCTTTCTTT
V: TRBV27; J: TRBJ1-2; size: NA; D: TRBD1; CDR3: CASSLGKNRGHGYTF; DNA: TGTGCCAGCAGTTTAGGAAAAAACAGGGGGCATGGCTACACCTTC
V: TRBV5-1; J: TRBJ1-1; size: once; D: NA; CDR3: CASSLEPGDPAEAFF; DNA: TGCGCCAGCAGCTTGGAGCCAGGGGATCCGGCTGAAGCTTTCTTT
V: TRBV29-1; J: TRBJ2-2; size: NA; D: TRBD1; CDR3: CSVGGFRDRGNTGELFF; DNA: TGCAGCGTGGGAGGATTCCGGGACAGGGGGAACACCGGGGAGCTGTTTTTT
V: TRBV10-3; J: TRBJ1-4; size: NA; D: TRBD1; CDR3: CAISSGQADVEKLFF; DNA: TGTGCCATCAGTTCGGGACAGGCAGATGTTGAAAAACTGTTTTTT
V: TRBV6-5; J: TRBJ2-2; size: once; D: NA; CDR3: CASFRVTGELFF; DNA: TGTGCCAGCTTCAGGGTCACCGGGGAGCTGTTTTTT
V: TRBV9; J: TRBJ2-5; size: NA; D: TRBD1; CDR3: CASSFYPGTGREETQYF; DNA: TGTGCCAGCAGCTTCTACCCCGGGACAGGGAGGGAGGAGACCCAGTACTTC
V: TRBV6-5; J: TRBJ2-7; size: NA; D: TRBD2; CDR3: CASSYTGLAYHEQYF; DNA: TGTGCCAGCAGTTACACGGGACTAGCATACCACGAGCAGTACTTC
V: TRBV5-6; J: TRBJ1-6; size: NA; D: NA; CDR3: CASSFGTLGPLHF; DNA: TGTGCCAGCAGCTTCGGGACTCTAGGGCCCCTCCACTTT
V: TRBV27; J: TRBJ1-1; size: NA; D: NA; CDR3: CASSLNRETGTEAFF; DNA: TGTGCCAGCAGTTTAAACAGGGAGACAGGCACTGAAGCTTTCTTT
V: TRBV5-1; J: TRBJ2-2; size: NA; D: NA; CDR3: CASSLDTYTGELFF; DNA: TGCGCCAGCAGCTTGGACACCTACACCGGGGAGCTGTTTTTT
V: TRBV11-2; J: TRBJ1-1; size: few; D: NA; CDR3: CASSLVRNTEAFF; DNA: TGTGCCAGCAGCTTAGTCAGGAACACTGAAGCTTTCTTT
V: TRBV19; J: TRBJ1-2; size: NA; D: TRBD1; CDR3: CASTIGQGDGYTF; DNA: TGTGCCAGTACCATAGGACAGGGTGATGGCTACACCTTC
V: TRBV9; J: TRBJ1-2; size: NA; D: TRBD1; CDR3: CASSALQGPGDGYTF; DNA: TGTGCCAGCAGCGCCCTACAGGGGCCTGGAGATGGCTACACCTTC
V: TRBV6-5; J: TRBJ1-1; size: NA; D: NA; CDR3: CASKRSGTEAFF; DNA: TGTGCCAGCAAAAGGAGTGGGACTGAAGCTTTCTTT
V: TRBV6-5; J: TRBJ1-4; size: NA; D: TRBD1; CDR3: CASGQGPTNEKLFF; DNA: TGTGCCAGCGGACAGGGGCCGACTAATGAAAAACTGTTTTTT
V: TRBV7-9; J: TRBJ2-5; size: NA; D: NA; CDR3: CASSPPDGVEQETQYF; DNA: TGTGCCAGCAGCCCCCCTGACGGAGTGGAACAAGAGACCCAGTACTTC
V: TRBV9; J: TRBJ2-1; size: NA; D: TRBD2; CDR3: CASTLGASGLYNEQFF; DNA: TGTGCCAGCACCTTAGGGGCTAGCGGTCTTTACAATGAGCAGTTCTTC
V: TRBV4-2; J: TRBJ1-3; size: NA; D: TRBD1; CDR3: CASSQTGGIGNTIYF; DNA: TGTGCCAGCAGCCAGACAGGGGGAATTGGAAACACCATATATTTT
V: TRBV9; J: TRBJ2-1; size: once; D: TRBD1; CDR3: CASSVGDRGHNEQFF; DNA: TGTGCCAGCAGCGTAGGGGACAGGGGACACAATGAGCAGTTCTTC
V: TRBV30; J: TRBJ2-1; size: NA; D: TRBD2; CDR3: CAWKPSREPYNEQFF; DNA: TGTGCCTGGAAACCCTCGCGGGAGCCCTACAATGAGCAGTTCTTC
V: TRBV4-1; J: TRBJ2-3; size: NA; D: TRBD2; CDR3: CASSLSLAGEGDTQYF; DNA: TGCGCCAGCAGCCTCTCCCTAGCGGGAGAAGGAGATACGCAGTATTTT
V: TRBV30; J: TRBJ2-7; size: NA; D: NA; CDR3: CAWMAENYEQYF; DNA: TGTGCCTGGATGGCGGAGAACTACGAGCAGTACTTC